The source of this T cell receptor beta chain is a study of OX40 agonist ivuxolimab in advanced cancers. Study as a whole: Three partial responders included one hepatocellular carcinoma patient and two cutaneous melanoma patients.

Autoimmune disease history or systemic immunosuppression excluded patients. Measured with immunoSEQ multiplex PCR; TCRdb has only the in-frame clones, and not every one. The sample lists about 89,000 clones, about 92% occurring once. This CDR3 is built from 16 residues. Per the germline V gene, CDR1 is SGHTS and CDR2 is YDEGEE. V gave up 3 bases and J gave up 3 bases, with 16 bases separating them. This rearrangement joins TRBV5-8 to TRBJ1-5; D is undetermined. Sequenced here: CD4+ or CD8+ T cells sorted from blood, sampled in a trial of the OX40 agonist ivuxolimab. The receptor was derived from an adult with an advanced solid tumor such as melanoma, head and neck, liver or kidney cancer. The CDR3 spells CASSSTLRRNNQPQHF. In nucleotides, the CDR3 is TGTGCCAGCAGCTCTACCCTTAGACGGAACAATCAGCCCCAGCATTTT.